The following is a T cell receptor (beta chain) sequence with its context. Method: immunoSEQ multiplex PCR; TCRdb's copy keeps in-frame clones and lacks some. Of around 80,000 clones in the sample, approximately 82% were seen once. These data are taken from a study of blood T cell repertoires in COVID-19. Germline assignment: CDR1 SGHRS and CDR2 YFSETQ. V shed 4 bases, J shed 7 bases, and the junction held 12 bases outside the gene matches. The CDR3 is 16 residues long. The J gene is TRBJ2-1, the V gene TRBV5-1; 9 bases map to TRBD2. Material for sequencing was peripheral blood. The clonotype was recovered from a human donor in a cohort sampled during active COVID-19. Written as DNA, the CDR3 is TGCGCCAGCAGCGACACTACAGCGGGAGGAAGAAATGAGCAGTTCTTC. Protein product: CASSDTTAGGRNEQFF.